Listed here are 7 T cell receptor beta chains from one sample, sequenced in a study of cytomegalovirus exposure and HLA in healthy donors. PCR primers comprised 60 Vbeta and 13 Jbeta primers. Clones were read by immunoSEQ multiplex PCR, and TCRdb kept only the in-frame ones, dropping some. The profile shows about 120,000 clones, around 80% of them singletons. Sample: PBMCs. The receptors come from a man aged 25-45 years in good health and CMV-seronegative.

This chain joins TRBV11-3 and TRBJ1-1; D unclear. The ends were cut back, 5 bases at V and 1 base at J, with 11 bases in the middle. The CDR3 extends over 14 amino acids. CDR1 and CDR2 (germline): SGHNT, YENEEA. The CDR3 spells CASSKEGWNTEAFF. The CDR3 DNA follows: TGTGCCAGCAGCAAAGAGGGATGGAACACTGAAGCTTTCTTT.

The chain links TRBV28 to TRBJ1-3; D ambiguous. The CDR3 has 11 residues. CDR1 is MDHEN, CDR2 SYDVKM, per germline. Trimming took 8 bases from V and 7 from J, leaving 9 bases between them. CDR3 region: CASGEENTIYF. In DNA form, the CDR3 reads TGTGCCAGCGGTGAAGAGAACACCATATATTTT.

The J gene is TRBJ2-5, the V gene TRBV29-1; D not certain. The V gene's germline CDR1 is SQVTM and CDR2 ANQGSEA. V was cut by 6 bases and J by 5 bases, with 10 bases left in between. The CDR3 consists of 11 residues. CDR3 bases: TGCAGCGTCCATCGAGAGGAGACCCAGTACTTC. Its translation is CSVHREETQYF.

V gene TRBV4-3 combines with J gene TRBJ1-5; the D gene is possibly TRBD1 (6 bases). Germline CDR1 LGHNA, CDR2 YSLEER. The V end was cut by 1 base, the J end by 1 base, with 8 bases between. The length of the CDR3 is 15 residues. Here the CDR3 reads CASSQGTESNQPQHF. The CDR3 DNA reads as TGCGCCAGCAGCCAAGGGACAGAGAGCAATCAGCCCCAGCATTTT.

This clone was picked up a small number of times. V is TRBV6-1 and J is TRBJ2-7; 9 bases line up with TRBD1. V shed 8 bases, J shed 2 bases, and the junction held 7 bases outside the gene matches. This CDR3 comprises 14 residues. Per germline, CDR1 MNHNS and CDR2 SASEGT. The CDR3 region is CASFGWTGAYEQYF. The CDR3 DNA is TGTGCCAGCTTTGGTTGGACAGGGGCCTACGAGCAGTACTTC.

The genes are TRBV7-8 and TRBJ2-1; TRBD1 matches 11 bases. V lost 6 bases, J lost 4 bases, and 11 bases stayed unmatched. Germline values: CDR1 SGHVS, CDR2 FQNEAQ. There are 17 residues in the CDR3. The CDR3 region is CASSFNRDRGFYNEQFF. CDR3 coding DNA: TGTGCCAGCAGTTTCAACCGGGACAGGGGGTTTTACAATGAGCAGTTCTTC.

This sequence joins TRBV19 and TRBJ1-3, with D unclear. The CDR3 contains 16 residues. CDR1 LNHDA and CDR2 SQIVND come from the germline V gene (reference sequence). Deletions cut 4 bases from V and 4 bases from J, with 17 bases between. The CDR3 region is CASSTRPEGGGNTIYF. In DNA form, the CDR3 reads TGTGCCAGTAGTACCAGACCCGAAGGAGGAGGAAACACCATATATTTT.